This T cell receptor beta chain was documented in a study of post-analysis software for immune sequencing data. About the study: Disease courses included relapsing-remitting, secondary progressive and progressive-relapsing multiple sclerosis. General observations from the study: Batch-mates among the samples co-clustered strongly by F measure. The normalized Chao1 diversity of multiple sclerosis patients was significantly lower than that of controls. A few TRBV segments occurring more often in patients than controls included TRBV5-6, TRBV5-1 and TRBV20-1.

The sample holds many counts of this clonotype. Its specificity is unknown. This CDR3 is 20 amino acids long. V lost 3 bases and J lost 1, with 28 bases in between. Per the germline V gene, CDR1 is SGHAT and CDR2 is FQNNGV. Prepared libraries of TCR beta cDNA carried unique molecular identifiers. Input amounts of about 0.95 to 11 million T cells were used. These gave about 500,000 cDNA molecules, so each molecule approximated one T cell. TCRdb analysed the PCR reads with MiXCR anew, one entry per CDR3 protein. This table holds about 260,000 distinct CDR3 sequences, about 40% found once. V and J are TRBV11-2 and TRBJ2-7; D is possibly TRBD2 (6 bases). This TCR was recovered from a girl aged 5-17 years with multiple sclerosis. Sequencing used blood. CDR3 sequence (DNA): TGTGCCAGCAGCTTGAGAGGTCGGAGAAATAGCGGCGGGGCTTCCTACGAGCAGTACTTC. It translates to CASSLRGRRNSGGASYEQYF.